This is a list of T cell receptor beta chains from one sample in a study of blood T cell repertoires in COVID-19. This table comes from immunoSEQ multiplex PCR, and its TCRdb copy is limited to in-frame clones, with some not included. This sample has over 300,000 clones, with over 75% found just once. The sequenced sample was PBMCs or T cells enriched from blood (not recorded which). These receptors came from a man younger than 40 who had recovered from COVID-19. Each CDR3 is given without its conserved first and last residue. Each record gives: V gene, CDR3 protein.

TRBV12-3/TRBV12-4,ASSFRGTEAF
TRBV3-1/TRBV3-2,ASSLDRGGASGYT
TRBV7-2,ASSSGQDYGYT
TRBV5-4,ASSEGQANYGYT
TRBV19,ASSRRQVGQKLF
TRBV18,ASSPTGGTEAF
TRBV4-2,ASRDKVATGGFSPLH
TRBV4-2,ASSQDVGGGETQY
TRBV2,ASSPWAGSTDTQY
TRBV7-2,ASSTGLAGVNTQY
TRBV6-6,ASRMTGGSYEQY
TRBV7-2,ASSFNRVETQY
TRBV15,ATSRGDRGFGGEKLF
TRBV25-1,ASSAGLAANEQF
TRBV6-5,ASSLGSSNYGYT
TRBV5-5,ASSPGLAGGPDGELF
TRBV5-4,ASSLNREGYT
TRBV5-1,ASSSGQFATNEKLF
TRBV3-1/TRBV3-2,ASSPLGGNTEAF
TRBV10-1,ASSDTGGAGELF
TRBV7-6,ASSLGTGGGNQPQH
TRBV5-1,ASSARGAGANVLT
TRBV4-3,ASSQDPRYGAF
TRBV11-3,ASSGGGGAYNEQF
TRBV4-2,ASSQVNRGQGSGNTIY
TRBV30,AWSGTLVQPQH
TRBV19,ASSLRTGGVFEAF
TRBV3-1/TRBV3-2,ASSQTGTSGTETQY
TRBV18,ASSPRSAENTEAF
TRBV19,ASSISGSQNEQF
TRBV7-2,ASSLAPPGAGTEAF
TRBV4-1,ASSLSRDSSYEQY
TRBV7-2,ASSRGGWNAEAF
TRBV4-2,ASSQWGRGRHGEAF
TRBV19,ASKVVGGSEAF
TRBV9,ASSVGSGGATGELF
TRBV27,ASSKTGTPKGTGELF
TRBV5-1,ASSQGTGGFYNEQF
TRBV3-1/TRBV3-2,ASSQLGSTEAF
TRBV18,ASSPPGGRNTEAF
TRBV20-1,SASVLGQNNEKLF
TRBV5-4,ASSSSGGAVRGETQY
TRBV7-8,ASSHQGYEQY
TRBV2,ATTLDRGAGNTIY
TRBV7-3,ASSLKGAGTGELF
TRBV11-3,ASSGRQSTDTQY
TRBV9,ASSVEGQVYEQY
TRBV18,ASSPPGSRGQWALEQF
TRBV12-5,ASGTGTGPYNEQF
TRBV2,ASSEYRGPYEQY
TRBV5-1,ASSLGTGTGSSEQY
TRBV7-3,ASSLNGGVNTEAF
TRBV5-1,ASSLGGMNTEAF
TRBV11-2,ASSPRRDPNTGELF
TRBV30,AWETERGGYNEQF